This T cell receptor beta chain originates from a study of Graves' ophthalmopathy and Graves' hyperthyroidism. Amplification of TCR beta CDR3 regions used RNA transcripts. HTBI primers served in a first-round RT-PCR, which a second-round multiplex PCR followed. TCRdb used MiXCR to reprocess the multiplex PCR reads, holding one entry per CDR3 protein. Of 500,000 to 700,000 distinct CDR3 sequences listed, approximately 22% were seen once; the top ten hold 7.1%. Symptoms, serum thyroxine and TRAb, thyroid ultrasound, and orbital computed tomography formed the diagnostic basis. Comments on this clonotype: Its antigen is unknown.

Study-wide points: It was with 70.59% sensitivity and almost 75% specificity that the model predicted ophthalmopathy progression.

The CDR3 is made up of 13 amino acids. The germline CDR1 and CDR2 sequences are MNHNS and SASEGT. V dropped 4 bases and J dropped 6; count of bases not matched to a gene: 4. The sequenced sample was peripheral blood. The sequence derives from a young woman with stable Graves' hyperthyroidism. Some clones in this sample may be carry-over from other donors' samples. This chain joins TRBV6-1 and TRBJ1-2; TRBD1 agrees at 8 bases. CDR3 loop: CASSGQGHDGYTF. CDR3 DNA sequence: TGTGCCAGCAGTGGACAGGGGCACGATGGCTACACCTTC.